This TCR beta chain stems from a study of blood T cell repertoires in COVID-19 (dated by TCRdb to about 2020). Study-level background: Collaborator samples came from the United States, Italy and Spain and covered acute and convalescent phases of COVID-19. Samples came from the ongoing ImmuneRACE study (first 160 participants) plus 1,254 subjects from 6 global collaborators. HLA class I and class II types, where available, came from metadata supplied by the sample provider rather than from assay-based typing. Deeply sampled blood TCRbeta repertoires from subjects exposed to, actively infected with, or recovered from COVID-19 were included in the dataset. Nearly every sample came with metadata listing a de-identified subject ID, COVID-19 status, age in years and sex. The material from the prospective study consisted of cDNA or gDNA derived from T cells, B-cell-depleted T cells, or PBMCs. The repertoires were released in a freely available public database meant as a resource for research on the immune response to SARS-CoV-2.

Note on this clone: Its specific antigen is unknown. Base qualities are not at hand, and no much larger clone is one base apart.

Its CDR3 holds 13 amino acids, cysteine through phenylalanine. Only the CDR3 part of the read is kept: 39 bases, read in frame from the first base. The germline V gene yields SGHTA for CDR1 and FQGTGA for CDR2. V and J are trimmed by 5 bases and 7 bases, and the gene matches miss 4 bases of the junction. Results the study describes overall, beyond this receptor: The quantity of clinical and demographic metadata differed by source and by participant and was supplied without curation.

TCRbeta CDR3 regions were amplified from genomic DNA by means of the immunoSEQ Assay, a bias-controlled multiplex PCR. Under the source paper's analysis protocol: Within the assay, amplification of reference gene primers was used to estimate how many nucleated cells each sample contained. To quantify the absolute abundance of each unique TCRbeta CDR3 rearrangement, sequence reads were collapsed and filtered. For each sample, productive Simpson clonality was calculated as the square root of Simpson's diversity index over productive rearrangements. TCRdb's version of the immuneACCESS table is confined to in-frame rearrangements and falls short of the full clone set. An unresolved V gene accounts for under half of the shortfall where checked; the remainder is of unknown origin. For V, J and clone size, that table is used; D and trimming come from the DNA. For this sample there are under 350,000 clones; approximately 86% appear just once. Approximately 4% of the sample lies in the top ten.

In the prospective study, participants were about 18 to 89 years old, resided in 20 to 30 geographic areas of the United States, and were enrolled through a virtual design. In the prospective study, participants were assigned to cohorts based on the clinical history participants reported in a screening survey and a study questionnaire. In the prospective study, mobile phlebotomists collected whole blood, serum and a nasopharyngeal or oropharyngeal swab from each participant. Additional blood draws and questionnaires over an approximately two-month period could optionally be provided by prospective study participants. Before DNA extraction, prospective study blood samples were shipped either frozen or at room temperature.

The V and J segments used are TRBV7-3 and TRBJ2-1; TRBD1 aligns with 8 central bases. The origin of this receptor is a woman between 40 and 50 years old with acute COVID-19. The source material was PBMCs or T cells enriched from blood (not recorded which). This receptor has the CDR3 CASSTDRENEQFF. The nucleotide sequence is given as TGTGCCAGCAGCACGGACAGGGAGAATGAGCAGTTCTTC.